The present TCR beta chain was sequenced within a study of OX40 agonist ivuxolimab in advanced cancers. Study-wide results and caveats: In CD8+ T cells, expanded clones were on average more numerous than in CD4+.

With respect to this clone: The antigen is not known.

The data were produced by immunoSEQ multiplex PCR, yet TCRdb's version contains in-frame clones alone and is incomplete. The sample records 80,000 to 100,000 clones, under 95% being singletons. This specimen consisted of CD4+ or CD8+ T cells sorted from blood, obtained in a trial of the OX40 agonist ivuxolimab. The clonotype was recovered from an adult with an advanced solid tumor such as melanoma, head and neck, liver or kidney cancer.

CDR3 in DNA: TGTGCCAGCAGTTCCGGGGGGATGCAGTACTTC. Protein: CASSSGGMQYF. The V gene is TRBV27, the J gene TRBJ2-7, with TRBD2 matching 7 bases. This CDR3 contains 11 residues. Germline-derived CDR1 and CDR2 are MNHEY and SMNVEV (reference sequence). V was clipped by 4 bases and J by 9 bases; unmatched bases: 3.